This entry describes one T cell receptor beta chain. Measured with immunoSEQ multiplex PCR; TCRdb has only the in-frame clones, and not every one. The table has a few million clones, 90% to 95% seen once; the top ten hold 0.39%. Germline CDR1 and CDR2: SGHVS and FQNEAQ. CDR3 length: 19 residues. V lost 4 bases to trimming and J lost 4 bases, with 25 bases between them. The data stem from a study of shared clonotypes between healthy human individuals. The rearrangement uses TRBV7-8 and TRBJ2-2, with D possibly matching TRBD1 (6 bases). Sequenced: naive CD4+ T cells from PBMCs. Subset meaning: CD45RA+ positively selected. The receptor was isolated from a man aged 18 to 30 in good health. Some clones in this sample may be carry-over from other donors' samples. DNA for the CDR3: TGTGCCAGCAGCTCAAATACAAGAACAGGGACCTGGGGCACCGGGGAGCTGTTTTTT. This translates into CASSSNTRTGTWGTGELFF.